This T cell receptor (beta chain) was captured by sequencing in a study of T-cell reconstitution after alpha-beta-depleted transplantation in children. This clonotype was detected only a few times. Unique molecular identifiers were incorporated into the prepared TCRbeta library. TCRdb re-derived calls from the PCR reads in MiXCR, one entry per CDR3 protein. This sample carries around 480,000 distinct CDR3 sequences, around a third of them seen once, and the ten largest clones take 2% to 3%. The V and J ends lost 2 bases and 2 bases respectively, with 6 bases between them. Germline CDR1 reads MNHEY; CDR2 reads SVGAGI. The CDR3 runs to 13 residues.

This receptor was obtained from a human donor who donated a stem cell graft to a child with aplastic anemia. The specimen was PBMCs from the stem cell graft donor, collected from the stem cell graft. V gene TRBV6-5 combines with J gene TRBJ2-5; D is unresolved. The CDR3 spells CASSYASQETQYF. CDR3 bases: TGTGCCAGCAGTTACGCGTCTCAAGAGACCCAGTACTTC.